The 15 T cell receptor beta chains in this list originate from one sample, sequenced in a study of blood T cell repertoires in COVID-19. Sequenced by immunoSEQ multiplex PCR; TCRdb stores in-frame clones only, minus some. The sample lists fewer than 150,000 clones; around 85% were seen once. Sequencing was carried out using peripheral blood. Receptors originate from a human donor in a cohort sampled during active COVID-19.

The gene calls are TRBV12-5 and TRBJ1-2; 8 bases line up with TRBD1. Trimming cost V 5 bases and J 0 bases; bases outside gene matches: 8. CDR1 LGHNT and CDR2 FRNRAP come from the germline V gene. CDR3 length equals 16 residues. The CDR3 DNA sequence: TGTGCTAGTGGTCTGCCTGGACAGGGAGCTAACTATGGCTACACCTTC. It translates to CASGLPGQGANYGYTF.

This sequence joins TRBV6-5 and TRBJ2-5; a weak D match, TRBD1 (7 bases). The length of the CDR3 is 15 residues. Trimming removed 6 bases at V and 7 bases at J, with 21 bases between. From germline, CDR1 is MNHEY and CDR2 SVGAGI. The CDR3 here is CASSLSGGPMVTQYF. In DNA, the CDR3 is TGTGCCAGCAGCCTCTCAGGGGGGCCAATGGTGACCCAGTACTTC.

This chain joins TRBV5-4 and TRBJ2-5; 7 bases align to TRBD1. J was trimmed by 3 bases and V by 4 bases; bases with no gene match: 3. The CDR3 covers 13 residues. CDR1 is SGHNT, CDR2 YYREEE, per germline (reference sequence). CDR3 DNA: TGTGCCAGCAGCCGGGACAGAAAAGAGACCCAGTACTTC. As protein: CASSRDRKETQYF. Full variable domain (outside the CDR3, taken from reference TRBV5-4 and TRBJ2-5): ETGVTQSPTHLIKTRGQQVTLRCSSQSGHNTVSWYQQALGQGPQFIFQYYREEENGRGNFPPRFSGLQFPNYSSELNVNALELDDSALYLCASSRDRKETQYFGPGTRLLVL.

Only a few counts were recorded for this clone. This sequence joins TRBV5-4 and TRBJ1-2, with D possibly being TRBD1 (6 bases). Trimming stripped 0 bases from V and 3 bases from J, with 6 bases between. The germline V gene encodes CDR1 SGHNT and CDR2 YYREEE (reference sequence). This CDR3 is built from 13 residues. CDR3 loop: CASSLGQDYGYTF. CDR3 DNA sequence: TGTGCCAGCAGCTTGGGACAGGACTATGGCTACACCTTC. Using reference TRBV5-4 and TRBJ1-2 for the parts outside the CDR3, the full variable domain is ETGVTQSPTHLIKTRGQQVTLRCSSQSGHNTVSWYQQALGQGPQFIFQYYREEENGRGNFPPRFSGLQFPNYSSELNVNALELDDSALYLCASSLGQDYGYTFGSGTRLTVV.

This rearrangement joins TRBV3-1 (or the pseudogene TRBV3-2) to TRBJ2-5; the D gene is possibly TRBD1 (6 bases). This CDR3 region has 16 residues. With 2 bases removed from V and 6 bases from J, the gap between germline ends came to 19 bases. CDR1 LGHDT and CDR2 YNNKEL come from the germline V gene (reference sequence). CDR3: CASSQRAITGTQTQYF. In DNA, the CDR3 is TGTGCCAGCAGCCAACGTGCCATCACAGGGACGCAGACCCAGTACTTC.

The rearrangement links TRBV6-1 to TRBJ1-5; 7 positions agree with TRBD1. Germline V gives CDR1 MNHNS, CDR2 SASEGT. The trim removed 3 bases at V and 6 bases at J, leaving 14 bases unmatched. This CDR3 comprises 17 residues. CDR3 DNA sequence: TGTGCCAGCAGTGACTTACAGGGGCTGGTGACAATTCAGCCCCAGCATTTT. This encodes CASSDLQGLVTIQPQHF.

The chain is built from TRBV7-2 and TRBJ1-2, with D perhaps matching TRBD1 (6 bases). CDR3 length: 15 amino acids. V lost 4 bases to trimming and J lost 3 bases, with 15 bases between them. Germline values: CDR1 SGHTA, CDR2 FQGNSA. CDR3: CASSSTTGDYYGYTF. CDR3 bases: TGTGCCAGCAGCTCCACGACAGGCGACTACTATGGCTACACCTTC.

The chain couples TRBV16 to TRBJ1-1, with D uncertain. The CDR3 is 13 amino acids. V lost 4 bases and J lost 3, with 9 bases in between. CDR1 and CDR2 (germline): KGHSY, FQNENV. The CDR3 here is CASSLEIYTEAFF. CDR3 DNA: TGTGCCAGCAGCCTAGAGATTTACACTGAAGCTTTCTTT.

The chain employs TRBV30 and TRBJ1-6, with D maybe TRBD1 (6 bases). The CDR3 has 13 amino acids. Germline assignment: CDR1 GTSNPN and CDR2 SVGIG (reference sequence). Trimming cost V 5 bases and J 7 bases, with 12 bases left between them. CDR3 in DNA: TGTGCCTGGGGTGCGCAGGGGAATTCACCCCTCCACTTT. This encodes CAWGAQGNSPLHF.

CDR3: CASMTSPYEQYF. The CDR3, as DNA: TGTGCCAGCATGACTAGCCCCTACGAGCAGTACTTC. V and J are TRBV27 and TRBJ2-7, with TRBD2 matching 7 bases. Per germline, CDR1 MNHEY and CDR2 SMNVEV (reference sequence). CDR3 length equals 12 residues. Trimming removed 7 bases from V and 2 bases from J; junction bases left unmatched: 2.

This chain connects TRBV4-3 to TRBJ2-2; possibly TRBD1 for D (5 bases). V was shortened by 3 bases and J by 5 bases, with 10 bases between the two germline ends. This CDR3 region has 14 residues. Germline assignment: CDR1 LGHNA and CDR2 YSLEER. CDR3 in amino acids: CASSQLTETGELFF. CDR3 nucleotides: TGCGCCAGCAGCCAGCTGACAGAAACCGGGGAGCTGTTTTTT.

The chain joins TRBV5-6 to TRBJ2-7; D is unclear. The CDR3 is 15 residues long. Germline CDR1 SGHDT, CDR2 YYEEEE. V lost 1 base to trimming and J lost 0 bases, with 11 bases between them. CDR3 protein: CASSLLGGSSYEQYF. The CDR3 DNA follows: TGTGCCAGCAGCTTGTTAGGCGGATCCTCCTACGAGCAGTACTTC.

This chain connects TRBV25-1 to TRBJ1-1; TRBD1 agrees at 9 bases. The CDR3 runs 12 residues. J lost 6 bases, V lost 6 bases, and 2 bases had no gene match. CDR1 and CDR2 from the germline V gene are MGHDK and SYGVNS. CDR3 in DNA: TGTGCCAGCAGAAGACAGGGGGCTGAAGCTTTCTTT. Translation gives CASRRQGAEAFF.

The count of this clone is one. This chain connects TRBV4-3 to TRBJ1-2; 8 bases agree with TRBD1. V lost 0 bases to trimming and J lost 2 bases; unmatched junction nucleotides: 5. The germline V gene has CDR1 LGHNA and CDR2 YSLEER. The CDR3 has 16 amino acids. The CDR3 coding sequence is TGCGCCAGCAGCCAAGATATAGGACAGGGAAACTATGGCTACACCTTC. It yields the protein CASSQDIGQGNYGYTF.

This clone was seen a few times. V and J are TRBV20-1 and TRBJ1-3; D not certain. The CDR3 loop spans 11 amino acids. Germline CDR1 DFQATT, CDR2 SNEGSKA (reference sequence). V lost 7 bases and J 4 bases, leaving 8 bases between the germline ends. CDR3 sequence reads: CSGGIGNTIYF. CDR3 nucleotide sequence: TGCAGTGGAGGAATCGGAAACACCATATATTTT.